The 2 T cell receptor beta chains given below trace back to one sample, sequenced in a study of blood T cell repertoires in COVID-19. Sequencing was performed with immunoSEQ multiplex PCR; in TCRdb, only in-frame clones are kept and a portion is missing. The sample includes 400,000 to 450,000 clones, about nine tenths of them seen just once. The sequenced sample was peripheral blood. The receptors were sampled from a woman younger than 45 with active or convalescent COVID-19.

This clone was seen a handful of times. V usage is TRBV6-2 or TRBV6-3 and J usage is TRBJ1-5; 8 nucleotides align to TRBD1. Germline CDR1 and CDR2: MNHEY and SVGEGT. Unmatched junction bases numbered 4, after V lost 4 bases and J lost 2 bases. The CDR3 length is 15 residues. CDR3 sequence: CASSSPGGGNQPQHF. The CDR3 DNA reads TGTGCCAGCAGTTCCCCAGGGGGCGGCAATCAGCCCCAGCATTTT.

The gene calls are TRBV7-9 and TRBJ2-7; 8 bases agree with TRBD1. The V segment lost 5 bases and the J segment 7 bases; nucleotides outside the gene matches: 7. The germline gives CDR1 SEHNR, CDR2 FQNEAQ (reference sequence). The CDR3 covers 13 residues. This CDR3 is CASSRGQGGEQYF. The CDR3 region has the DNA TGTGCCAGCAGCCGCGGACAGGGCGGGGAGCAGTACTTC.